A selection of T cell receptor beta chains follows, all from one sample in a study of CD8+CD57+ T cells in acquired aplastic anemia. TCRdb re-called the reads through MiXCR, storing one row per CDR3 protein. The sample shows some 190,000 distinct CDR3 sequences, around half of them seen only once. Sequencing was carried out using sorted CD4+, CD8+, or CD8+CD57+ T cells (not recorded which) from PBMCs. The receptors shown here come from a human donor in good health. The CDR3 runs from the conserved cysteine through the conserved F or W. A D gene is named only where the DNA matches it firmly. A clone size is listed for some rows: how often the clone was seen (once, few, many), or a class if it is expanded.

clone_size	v_call	j_call	d_call	cdr3_aa	cdr3_nt
many	TRBV12-3/TRBV12-4	TRBJ1-2	TRBD1	CASRAGTDGYTF	TGTGCCAGCAGAGCCGGGACAGATGGCTACACCTTC
few	TRBV15	TRBJ1-4	NA	CATSRGIANEKLFF	TGTGCCACCAGCAGAGGTATAGCTAATGAAAAACTGTTTTTT
NA	TRBV13	TRBJ2-5	TRBD2	CASKPSQTSGLVPQYF	TGTGCCAGCAAACCCTCCCAGACTAGCGGGCTAGTCCCCCAGTACTTC
many	TRBV20-1	TRBJ1-6	NA	CSAPRGGGGNSPLHF	TGCAGTGCTCCCCGGGGTGGGGGGGGGAATTCACCCCTCCACTTT
NA	TRBV7-6	TRBJ2-7	TRBD1	CASGLATGYSSYEQYF	TGTGCCAGCGGCTTAGCGACAGGGTACAGCTCCTACGAGCAGTACTTC
many	TRBV19	TRBJ1-2	TRBD1	CASSIKRDRGYGYTF	TGTGCCAGTAGTATCAAGCGGGACAGGGGGTATGGCTACACCTTC
NA	TRBV5-1	TRBJ2-2	NA	CASSQSQGTGELFF	TGCGCCAGCAGCCAATCCCAGGGGACCGGGGAGCTGTTTTTT
NA	TRBV7-9	TRBJ2-1	NA	CASSTPGVEQFF	TGTGCCAGCAGCACCCCAGGGGTTGAGCAGTTCTTC
many	TRBV6-2/TRBV6-3	TRBJ1-3	NA	CASGQGLSGNTIYF	TGTGCCAGCGGACAAGGACTCTCTGGAAACACCATATATTTT
few	TRBV7-8	TRBJ1-5	NA	CASSYSNQPQHF	TGTGCCAGCAGCTACAGCAATCAGCCCCAGCATTTT
many	TRBV7-9	TRBJ1-1	NA	CASSPNPLNTEAFF	TGTGCCAGCAGCCCCAATCCCCTGAACACTGAAGCTTTCTTT
NA	TRBV11-2	TRBJ1-1	TRBD1	CASSEDFPGTGSEAFF	TGTGCCAGCAGCGAAGACTTCCCCGGGACAGGGTCCGAAGCTTTCTTT
NA	TRBV5-1	TRBJ1-1	NA	CASSLGFLEGAEAFF	TGCGCCAGCAGCTTGGGGTTCTTGGAGGGGGCTGAAGCTTTCTTT
NA	TRBV9	TRBJ2-5	NA	CASSVGGASETQYF	TGTGCCAGCAGCGTAGGGGGGGCGTCGGAGACCCAGTACTTC
few	TRBV20-1	TRBJ2-1	NA	CSAKVKSGLSSYNERFF	TGCAGTGCTAAGGTCAAATCGGGGCTTAGCTCCTACAATGAGCGGTTCTTC
many	TRBV20-1	TRBJ2-7	NA	CSASPPRDAYEQYF	TGCAGTGCTAGCCCCCCCCGAGACGCCTACGAGCAGTACTTC
many	TRBV7-8	TRBJ1-2	NA	CASSLGRVDSGYTF	TGTGCCAGCAGCTTAGGCAGGGTCGATTCTGGCTACACCTTC
NA	TRBV18	TRBJ1-2	NA	CASSPFDGNYGYTF	TGTGCCAGCTCACCGTTCGACGGAAACTATGGCTACACCTTC
NA	TRBV6-1	TRBJ1-2	NA	CASSVSGASNGYTF	TGTGCCAGCAGTGTTTCGGGGGCGTCTAATGGCTACACCTTC